This TCR beta chain appears in the sequencing data of a study of T cells after yellow fever vaccination. TCRdb recomputed calls from the 5' RACE reads with MiXCR, one row per CDR3 protein. Here the sample spans some 320,000 distinct CDR3 sequences, about 4% being singletons. Per germline, CDR1 SGHRS and CDR2 YFSETQ. V was shortened by 3 bases and J by 5 bases, with 11 bases between the two germline ends. The CDR3 is 13 amino acids. This clonotype originated in a man aged 18 to 30 who received the YFV17D yellow fever vaccine. The V call is TRBV5-1, the J call TRBJ2-5; D is possibly TRBD1 (5 bases). The source material was PBMCs, sampled 5 days after the yellow fever booster vaccination. The CDR3 loop is CASSSGILETQYF. In nucleotides, the CDR3 is TGCGCCAGCAGCTCAGGGATTCTGGAGACCCAGTACTTC.